These 22 T cell receptor beta chains were all obtained from the same sample, sequenced in a study of molecular identifiers for immune sequencing clone quantification. Via MiXCR, TCRdb re-called the PCR reads, giving one row per CDR3 protein. The sample consists of about half a million distinct CDR3 sequences, around 23% of them appearing once. Sequencing used naive CD8+ T cells from blood, with Jurkat cell RNA spiked in. As for subset: FACS-sorted CD8+CD4-CCR7+CD45RA+ naive T cells. The receptors here all came from a human donor in good health. Some libraries in this study had Jurkat cell RNA spiked in.

There are a few counts of this clonotype. The chain couples TRBV4-3 to TRBJ2-7; unclear D gene. Germline lookup yields CDR1 LGHNA and CDR2 YSLEER. The CDR3 runs to 14 residues. Between the trimmed V and J ends, which lost 0 bases and 1 base, there was a span of 7 bases. CDR3 in amino acids: CASSQDGVSYEQYF. The CDR3 coding sequence is TGCGCCAGCAGCCAAGATGGCGTATCCTACGAGCAGTACTTC.

In this sample, this clonotype turned up a few times. V gene TRBV5-4 combines with J gene TRBJ2-7; 12 bases map to TRBD2. From germline, CDR1 is SGHNT and CDR2 YYREEE (reference sequence). The CDR3 spans 18 residues. Trimming took 3 bases from V and 3 from J; bases not matched to a gene: 13. CDR3 nucleotides: TGTGCCAGCAGCTCGGGACTAGCGGGCCCTGATCTGGGCTACGAGCAGTACTTC. It codes for CASSSGLAGPDLGYEQYF.

A remark on this clonotype: The germline gene is not matched at one end of the junction; a read error may be the cause. The gene calls are TRBV4-1 and TRBJ2-7; unclear D gene. CDR3 size: 15 residues. Germline CDR1 MGHRA, CDR2 YSYEKL. The CDR3 sequence: CASSQVPSHSYERYF. The CDR3 DNA sequence: TGCGCCAGCAGCCAAGTGCCGAGTCACTCCTACGAGCGGTACTTC.

In its sample, this clonotype was seen a few times. V and J are TRBV4-1 and TRBJ2-7, with D unresolved. The V gene's germline CDR1 is MGHRA and CDR2 YSYEKL. V was cut by 4 bases and J by 7 bases, with 14 bases left in between. CDR3 length: 13 amino acids. The CDR3 is CASSPNRMREQYF. The CDR3 bases are TGCGCCAGCAGCCCCAACCGCATGAGGGAGCAGTACTTC.

The chain joins TRBV24-1 to TRBJ1-3; D remains unclear. V was shortened by 2 bases and J by 6 bases, with 10 bases between the two germline ends. Germline CDR1 KGHDR, CDR2 SFDVKD. The CDR3 is made up of 14 amino acids. CDR3 region: CATSDSGIQNTIYF. The DNA of the CDR3 is TGTGCCACCAGTGATTCAGGAATCCAAAACACCATATATTTT.

Concerning this clonotype: Given the absence of the conserved phenylalanine or tryptophan at the CDR3 end, a read error is likely. The chain uses TRBV30 and TRBJ1-1, with D hard to call. CDR3 length: 13 amino acids. Trimming took off 1 base at V and 0 bases at J, with 6 bases between the two ends. Germline V gene lookup returns CDR1 GTSNPN and CDR2 SVGIG (reference sequence). The CDR3 here is CAWSELLNTEAFS. The CDR3 nucleotides are TGTGCCTGGAGTGAGCTTCTGAACACTGAAGCTTTCTCT.

This clonotype was recorded at least ten times. This chain links TRBV7-9 with TRBJ1-1; D unclear. V lost 1 base and J lost 1, with 7 bases in between. Germline CDR1 and CDR2: SEHNR and FQNEAQ (reference sequence). The CDR3 is made up of 14 amino acids. The CDR3 loop is CASSLVGENTEAFF. For the CDR3, the DNA is TGTGCCAGCAGCTTAGTTGGGGAGAACACTGAAGCTTTCTTT.

This clonotype appeared a few times. The J gene is TRBJ2-2, the V gene TRBV3-1; 7 bases agree with TRBD1. The CDR3 loop spans 15 amino acids. Germline V gene sequence: CDR1 LGHDT, CDR2 YNNKEL (reference sequence). The V segment lost 0 bases and the J segment 8 bases; nucleotides outside the gene matches: 6. CDR3 sequence: CASSQDWAGGGELFF. In nucleotides, the CDR3 is TGTGCCAGCAGCCAAGATTGGGCAGGGGGTGGGGAGCTGTTTTTT.

Notes on this clonotype: One junction end does not reproduce the germline sequence, and a read error may be involved. This chain uses TRBV5-8 with TRBJ2-6; D gene unclear. The CDR3 extends over 19 amino acids. Germline-derived CDR1 and CDR2 are SGHTS and YDEGEE. The CDR3 DNA follows: TGTGCCAGCAGCTTGCGAATTCGGGTCCTATACTCTGTGGCCAACGTCCTGACTTTC. Amino acid sequence: CASSLRIRVLYSVANVLTF.

This clonotype was counted only a few times. CDR3 residues: CASSPGTGILGYTF. DNA of the CDR3: TGTGCCAGCAGTCCCGGGACAGGTATTCTTGGCTACACCTTC. The chain recombines TRBV6-2 or TRBV6-3 with TRBJ1-2; TRBD1 matches 8 bases. Germline CDR1 and CDR2: MNHEY and SVGEGT. The V and J ends lost 5 bases and 7 bases, in that order; junction bases with no gene match: 9. The CDR3 contains 14 residues.

This clonotype appeared a few times. The CDR3 region is CASSSPYDRGGYEQYF. CDR3 coding DNA: TGTGCCAGCAGTTCCCCATACGACAGGGGAGGGTACGAGCAGTACTTC. The chain employs TRBV6-5 and TRBJ2-7, with a weak D call TRBD1 (8 bases). CDR1 and CDR2 (germline): MNHEY, SVGAGI. V was shortened by 4 bases and J by 4 bases, with 20 bases between the two germline ends. The CDR3 is made up of 16 amino acids.

The gene calls are TRBV24-1 and TRBJ1-1; D gene uncertain. V lost 3 bases to trimming and J lost 3 bases, with 10 bases between them. The CDR3 is made up of 14 amino acids. Germline V gene sequence: CDR1 KGHDR, CDR2 SFDVKD. The CDR3 loop reads CATSDDMGDTEAFF. CDR3 in DNA: TGTGCCACCAGTGATGACATGGGTGACACTGAAGCTTTCTTT.

Notes on this clonotype: This may be a read error, as it is one base from a much larger clone. This chain links TRBV29-1 with TRBJ2-7, with 10 bases lining up with TRBD1. The CDR3 has 14 residues. V shed 6 bases and J 6 bases; nucleotides not matched to a gene: 11. Looked up from germline, CDR1 is SQVTM and CDR2 is ANQGSEA. CDR3 in DNA: TGCAGCGTCAACCCAGGGACAGGGGCACGCGAGCAGTACTTC. It is translated as CSVNPGTGAREQYF.

This clonotype was counted a few times. CDR3 residues: CATGGSMNTEAFF. For the CDR3, the DNA is TGTGCCACGGGGGGCAGTATGAACACTGAAGCTTTCTTT. This chain uses TRBV2 with TRBJ1-1, with D possibly being TRBD1 (6 bases). V was cut by 10 bases and J by 0 bases, with 12 bases left in between. The germline V gene encodes CDR1 SNHLY and CDR2 FYNNEI. CDR3 length: 13 residues.

This clonotype was picked up a small number of times. J is TRBJ1-1 and V is TRBV20-1; 7 nucleotides align to TRBD1. The germline CDR1 and CDR2 sequences are DFQATT and SNEGSKA (reference sequence). Unmatched junction bases numbered 12, after V lost 0 bases and J lost 5 bases. The CDR3 extends over 16 amino acids. CDR3 coding DNA: TGCAGTGCTAGAGAACCTCTCAGGGGGTTAGGGACTGAAGCTTTCTTT. This codes for CSAREPLRGLGTEAFF.

The chain is built from TRBV7-9 and TRBJ2-2; 12 bases are shared with TRBD2. The germline gives CDR1 SEHNR, CDR2 FQNEAQ (reference sequence). CDR3 length: 17 amino acids. The J segment lost 3 bases and the V segment lost 8 bases, leaving 10 bases of the junction unmatched. The CDR3 coding sequence is TGTGCCAGCGGAACGCGACTAGCGGGAGCCGACACCGGGGAGCTGTTTTTT. This codes for CASGTRLAGADTGELFF.

The J gene is TRBJ2-7, the V gene TRBV13, with no clear D. Trimming left V 4 bases short and J 2 bases short, with 12 bases between. The CDR3 has 14 residues. Germline V gene data show CDR1 as PRHDT and CDR2 as FYEKMQ (reference sequence). This CDR3 is CASSYRAGAYEQYF. The CDR3 DNA follows: TGTGCCAGCAGCTACCGGGCCGGAGCCTACGAGCAGTACTTC.

The chain links TRBV4-2 to TRBJ1-5; maybe TRBD1 (6 bases). CDR1 is LGHNA, CDR2 YNFKEQ, per germline. V was clipped by 3 bases and J by 3 bases, with 9 bases between them. CDR3 length equals 14 residues. As DNA, the CDR3 is TGTGCCAGCAGCCAGCGGGACAACAATCAGCCCCAGCATTTT. It translates to CASSQRDNNQPQHF.

The chain combines TRBV7-9 with TRBJ1-1, with D perhaps matching TRBD1 (5 bases). Trimming took off 4 bases at V and 3 bases at J, with 12 bases between the two ends. The germline gives CDR1 SEHNR, CDR2 FQNEAQ (reference sequence). The CDR3 covers 14 residues. The CDR3 spells CASSSKTAYTEAFF. In nucleotides, the CDR3 is TGTGCCAGCAGCTCAAAGACAGCGTACACTGAAGCTTTCTTT.

Worth noting for this clonotype: One base away lies a much larger clone, so this may be a sequencing read error. V is TRBV11-3 and J is TRBJ2-5; possible D gene TRBD2, 6 bases. V shed 2 bases and J shed 3 bases, with 7 bases lying between them. CDR3 length: 13 amino acids. CDR1 and CDR2 from the germline V gene are SGHNT and YENEEA. DNA for the CDR3: TGTGCCAGCAGCTTACGCGGGAAAGAGACCCAGTACTTC. This gives the protein CASSLRGKETQYF.

This clonotype appeared many times. The CDR3 DNA sequence: TGTGCCAGCAGTGAAGCGGGTGGCCAGCAGTACTTC. Its protein product is CASSEAGGQQYF. This rearrangement joins TRBV6-1 to TRBJ2-7; no firm D call. V was shortened by 0 bases and J by 8 bases, with 8 bases between the two germline ends. This CDR3 is 12 amino acids long. Germline CDR1 and CDR2: MNHNS and SASEGT.

This clonotype was counted only a few times. CDR3 bases: TGCGCCAGCAGCCAAGACTGGGGGACTAGCGTCTACGAGCAGTACTTC. Protein: CASSQDWGTSVYEQYF. V and J are TRBV4-3 and TRBJ2-7; 10 nucleotides line up with TRBD2. CDR1 is LGHNA and CDR2 is YSLEER in the germline V gene. V was pared by 0 bases and J by 3 bases, with 5 bases of the junction left unmatched. The CDR3 covers 16 residues.